What follows are 27 T cell receptor beta chains derived from one specimen sequenced in a study of blood T cell repertoires in COVID-19 (dated by TCRdb to about 2020). Library generation was performed with the immunoSEQ multiplex PCR assay. In TCRdb, the immuneACCESS table is reduced to in-frame sequences with V and J assigned. These tables do not hold every clone; where another copy was compared, an unresolved V gene accounts for under half, and the others remain unexplained. This sample is represented by roughly 380,000 clones; about 90% of them were singletons. 2.5% to 3% of the sample rests with the top ten. The sequencing input was PBMCs or T cells enriched from blood (not recorded which). The receptors here all came from a woman in her twenties or thirties who had recovered from COVID-19.

The chain couples TRBV27 to TRBJ1-2; D possibly corresponds to TRBD1 (6 bases). The CDR3 runs 13 residues. V lost 3 bases, J lost 3 bases, and 8 bases lay in between. Germline CDR1 reads MNHEY; CDR2 reads SMNVEV (reference sequence). The CDR3 is CASSFYRDYGYTF. The DNA for the CDR3 is TGTGCCAGCAGTTTTTACAGGGACTATGGCTACACCTTC.

The rearrangement joins TRBV19 to TRBJ2-5; TRBD1 might be the D (5 bases). The V and J ends lost 4 bases and 9 bases respectively, with 15 bases between them. This CDR3 comprises 13 residues. Germline CDR1 LNHDA, CDR2 SQIVND (reference sequence). CDR3 sequence: CASSTNAQGAQYF. CDR3 DNA sequence: TGTGCCAGTAGTACCAACGCTCAAGGGGCCCAGTACTTC.

V is TRBV28 and J is TRBJ2-7, with D hard to call. The V end was cut by 6 bases, the J end by 7 bases, with 13 bases between. The germline V gene has CDR1 MDHEN and CDR2 SYDVKM. The CDR3 covers 12 residues. The CDR3 region has the DNA TGTGCCAGCAGCCGCAGGTTTGGGGAGCAGTACTTC. As protein: CASSRRFGEQYF.

J is TRBJ2-1 and V is TRBV6-6; D gene uncertain. Germline V CDR1 and CDR2: MNHNY, SVGAGI (reference sequence). CDR3 length: 13 residues. V lost 6 bases and J 7 bases, leaving 13 bases between the germline ends. The CDR3 nucleotides are TGTGCCAGCAGGCGAGGAGTTGTAAATGAGCAGTTCTTC. As protein: CASRRGVVNEQFF.

This chain links TRBV7-2 with TRBJ2-1; 11 bases are shared with TRBD2. The CDR3 runs 15 residues. J was trimmed by 4 bases and V by 5 bases; bases with no gene match: 4. Germline V gene data show CDR1 as SGHTA and CDR2 as FQGNSA. The CDR3 spells CASSPGLAAYNEQFF. CDR3 coding DNA: TGTGCCAGCAGCCCGGGACTAGCGGCATACAATGAGCAGTTCTTC. Supplemented by reference TRBV7-2 and TRBJ2-1, the full variable domain reads GAGVSQSPSNKVTEKGKDVELRCDPISGHTALYWYRQSLGQGLEFLIYFQGNSAPDKSGLPSDRFSAERTGGSVSTLTIQRTQQEDSAVYLCASSPGLAAYNEQFFGPGTRLTVL.

The chain carries TRBV7-9 and TRBJ2-7; 7 bases are a match to TRBD1. The CDR3 contains 13 residues. Germline V CDR1 and CDR2: SEHNR, FQNEAQ (reference sequence). With V trimmed by 5 bases and J by 1 base, 2 bases remained unmatched. CDR3 nucleotides: TGTGCCAGCAGCCACAGGGGATCCTACGAGCAGTACTTC. Encoded protein: CASSHRGSYEQYF.

This chain joins TRBV30 and TRBJ1-2; TRBD1 might be the D (5 bases). V was clipped by 0 bases and J by 3 bases, with 11 bases between them. CDR3 length: 14 amino acids. Germline values: CDR1 GTSNPN, CDR2 SVGIG (reference sequence). The CDR3 loop is CAWSVSRAYYGYTF. CDR3 coding DNA: TGTGCCTGGAGTGTATCCAGGGCGTACTATGGCTACACCTTC.

This chain links TRBV27 with TRBJ2-1, with D unresolved. The germline V and J ends were trimmed by 5 bases and 0 bases, with 8 bases remaining between them. The CDR3 covers 14 residues. Germline CDR1 is MNHEY and CDR2 is SMNVEV (reference sequence). The CDR3 sequence is CASSSASSYNEQFF. Here the CDR3 DNA reads TGTGCCAGCAGTAGTGCGAGCTCCTACAATGAGCAGTTCTTC.

There are a few counts of this clone. CDR3 DNA sequence: TGCAGTGCCGCACTGGTATACGAGCAGTACTTC. It specifies CSAALVYEQYF. J is TRBJ2-7 and V is TRBV20-1; no definite D call. Trimming stripped 6 bases from V and 4 bases from J, with 10 bases between. Germline V gives CDR1 DFQATT, CDR2 SNEGSKA (reference sequence). The CDR3 runs to 11 residues.

CDR3 sequence: CASTPGTQAYEQFF. The CDR3 DNA is TGTGCCAGCACCCCCGGGACTCAAGCCTATGAGCAGTTCTTC. The chain joins TRBV9 to TRBJ2-1, with a weak D call TRBD2 (6 bases). This CDR3 has 14 residues. Trimming stripped 6 bases from V and 8 bases from J, with 18 bases between. CDR1 is SGDLS, CDR2 YYNGEE, per germline.

This clone was seen a single time. The rearrangement uses TRBV13 and TRBJ2-7, with 7 bases lining up with TRBD2. The germline gives CDR1 PRHDT, CDR2 FYEKMQ (reference sequence). The CDR3 has 16 residues. Trimming cost V 5 bases and J 5 bases; bases outside gene matches: 15. CDR3 sequence: CASSPPGLGGYNEQYF. The DNA for the CDR3 is TGTGCCAGCAGCCCCCCCGGACTCGGGGGGTATAACGAGCAGTACTTC.

The chain has TRBV5-4 and TRBJ1-6; a possible D gene is TRBD1 (6 bases). The CDR3 covers 16 residues. V was shortened by 4 bases and J by 0 bases, with 11 bases between the two germline ends. From germline, CDR1 is SGHNT and CDR2 YYREEE (reference sequence). The CDR3 sequence: CASSPDSSSYNSPLHF. CDR3 DNA sequence: TGTGCCAGCAGCCCGGACAGCAGCTCCTATAATTCACCCCTCCACTTT.

This sequence joins TRBV10-3 and TRBJ2-2; 10 nucleotides match TRBD2. Germline V CDR1 and CDR2: ENHRY, SYGVKD. The V and J ends lost 10 bases and 0 bases, in that order; junction bases with no gene match: 8. The CDR3 covers 16 residues. This chain's CDR3 is CASALLAGSNTGELFF. The CDR3 bases are TGTGCCAGCGCGTTACTAGCGGGATCGAACACCGGGGAGCTGTTTTTT.

In its sample, this clone was seen a few times. The rearrangement joins TRBV5-4 to TRBJ2-1, with 14 bases identical to TRBD2. Germline trimming cut 4 bases from V and 7 bases from J; bases unmatched to any gene: 4. CDR1 and CDR2 from the germline V gene are SGHNT and YYREEE (reference sequence). This CDR3 comprises 15 residues. CDR3 amino acids: CASSPTSGRGNEQFF. CDR3 nucleotide sequence: TGTGCCAGCAGCCCGACTAGCGGGAGGGGTAATGAGCAGTTCTTC.

This clone was counted only a few times. The chain recombines TRBV5-3 with TRBJ1-5; possible D gene TRBD1, 6 bases. TRBV5-3 is filed as an ORF, its function uncertain. The CDR3 contains 16 residues. V lost 4 bases to trimming and J lost 2 bases, with 16 bases between them. CDR3 sequence (DNA): TGTGCCAGAAGCCCGGCGGGGGCTTGGGGCAATCAGCCCCAGCATTTT. This translates into CARSPAGAWGNQPQHF.

This clone was seen once. CDR3 nucleotides: TGTGCTAGTGCCCGGGCAGCGGTAATAGCCAAAAACATTCAGTACTTC. This sequence encodes CASARAAVIAKNIQYF. V and J are TRBV12-5 and TRBJ2-4, with D possibly being TRBD2 (5 bases). This CDR3 is built from 16 residues. V lost 7 bases and J lost 0, with 16 bases in between. Germline assignment: CDR1 LGHNT and CDR2 FRNRAP.

This clone has ten or more counts. The chain uses TRBV5-4 and TRBJ1-3, with D unclear. The CDR3 is made up of 15 amino acids. Trimming left V 4 bases short and J 2 bases short, with 13 bases between. Per germline, CDR1 SGHNT and CDR2 YYREEE (reference sequence). CDR3 nucleotides: TGTGCCAGCAGCCCCACAGCCAGCCCTGGAAACACCATATATTTT. The encoded protein is CASSPTASPGNTIYF.

The gene calls are TRBV5-4 and TRBJ2-1; D may be TRBD1 (5 bases). Per germline, CDR1 SGHNT and CDR2 YYREEE (reference sequence). The V end lost 4 bases, the J end lost 5 bases, and 16 bases lay between the germline ends. The CDR3 is 15 residues long. This chain's CDR3 is CASSQDMERNNEQFF. The CDR3 DNA is TGTGCCAGCAGCCAGGACATGGAACGGAACAATGAGCAGTTCTTC.

The chain joins TRBV27 to TRBJ2-7; weak D call: TRBD2 (5 bases). Trimming took 1 base from V and 7 from J, leaving 17 bases between them. The CDR3 runs 15 residues. Germline lookup yields CDR1 MNHEY and CDR2 SMNVEV (reference sequence). The CDR3 loop is CASSLYGRFGEEQYF. In DNA, the CDR3 is TGTGCCAGCAGTTTATACGGTCGGTTCGGGGAGGAGCAGTACTTC.

In the case of this clone: The same CDR3 can be traced to other DNA sequences in this sample. The chain links TRBV27 to TRBJ2-1; no definite D call. V was pared by 5 bases and J by 1 base, with 6 bases between. In germline, CDR1 is MNHEY, CDR2 SMNVEV (reference sequence). This CDR3 has 13 residues. CDR3 in amino acids: CASSRVSYNEQFF. CDR3 nucleotides: TGTGCCAGCAGTCGCGTTTCCTACAATGAGCAGTTCTTC.

CDR3 sequence reads: CATSDKGSGYEQYF. The CDR3 coding sequence is TGTGCCACCAGTGATAAAGGGAGCGGCTACGAGCAGTACTTC. V and J are TRBV24-1 and TRBJ2-7; D may be TRBD2 (5 bases). CDR3 length: 14 amino acids. Trimming stripped 3 bases from V and 3 bases from J, with 11 bases between. In germline, CDR1 is KGHDR, CDR2 SFDVKD.

This clone was seen more than once but under ten times. This rearrangement joins TRBV25-1 to TRBJ1-2, with unresolved D. This CDR3 spans 11 amino acids. V lost 5 bases to trimming and J lost 7 bases, with 8 bases between them. The germline V gene has CDR1 MGHDK and CDR2 SYGVNS. The CDR3 DNA reads TGTGCCAGCAGTATGTATAGTGGCTACACCTTC. Amino acid sequence: CASSMYSGYTF.

The V and J genes are TRBV16 and TRBJ2-7; unclear D gene. The CDR3 runs 12 residues. V lost 0 bases and J 5 bases, leaving 5 bases between the germline ends. CDR1 KGHSY and CDR2 FQNENV come from the germline V gene. CDR3: CASSQSSDEQYF. The CDR3 bases are TGTGCCAGCAGCCAATCTTCGGACGAGCAGTACTTC.

The chain joins TRBV3-1 (or the pseudogene TRBV3-2) to TRBJ1-2; possibly TRBD1 for D (5 bases). CDR3 length: 15 amino acids. The V end was cut by 1 base, the J end by 3 bases, with 12 bases between. In germline, CDR1 is LGHDT, CDR2 YNNKEL (reference sequence). The CDR3 reads CASSQGRVGDYGYTF. CDR3 coding DNA: TGTGCCAGCAGCCAAGGGAGAGTAGGGGACTATGGCTACACCTTC.

The count of this clone is one. This chain uses TRBV7-9 with TRBJ1-5, with D perhaps TRBD1 (6 bases). CDR3 size: 13 residues. Trimming shortened V by 5 bases and J by 8 bases, and 13 bases separated the two germline ends. Germline lookup yields CDR1 SEHNR and CDR2 FQNEAQ (reference sequence). The CDR3 nucleotides read TGTGCCAGCAGCGGTGGGTACAGGGAGCCCCAGCATTTT. Amino acid sequence: CASSGGYREPQHF.

The V and J genes are TRBV5-4 and TRBJ2-7; the match to TRBD2 covers 10 bases. The trim removed 0 bases at V and 2 bases at J, leaving 2 bases unmatched. The germline CDR1 and CDR2 sequences are SGHNT and YYREEE (reference sequence). The CDR3 spans 15 residues. CDR3 region: CASSLESGRAYEQYF. In nucleotides, the CDR3 is TGTGCCAGCAGCTTGGAGAGCGGGAGGGCCTACGAGCAGTACTTC.

This chain connects TRBV11-3 to TRBJ2-3; the match to TRBD2 covers 10 bases. Germline V gives CDR1 SGHNT, CDR2 YENEEA. The CDR3 loop spans 17 amino acids. V shed 2 bases and J 4 bases; nucleotides not matched to a gene: 9. CDR3 nucleotide sequence: TGTGCCAGCAGCTTAAGGGGTCGACTAGCGGGTCCAGATACGCAGTATTTT. As protein: CASSLRGRLAGPDTQYF.